This T cell receptor beta chain was recorded in a study of T cells in Graves' hyperthyroidism and ophthalmopathy. The length of the CDR3 is 13 residues. Looked up from germline, CDR1 is MGHRA and CDR2 is YSYEKL. V was clipped by 1 base and J by 7 bases, with 10 bases between them. Every diagnosis used clinical symptoms, serum thyroxine and TRAb, thyroid ultrasound and orbital computed tomography. PBMCs stemmed from 10 ml fresh peripheral blood. TCR beta CDR3 regions were amplified from RNA transcripts. First-round RT-PCR of the TCR CDR3 relied on the HTBI primer set. TCRdb re-analysed the multiplex PCR reads in MiXCR, keeping a single row per CDR3 protein. The sample consists of more than 300,000 distinct CDR3 sequences, approximately 14% of them appearing once.

The chain couples TRBV4-1 to TRBJ1-2; D ambiguous. The sample was blood. The TCR was taken from a woman aged 55-70 years with Graves' hyperthyroidism. CDR3 sequence (DNA): TGCGCCAGCAGCCAAGGGCGGGTCGGTGGCTACACCTTC. It translates to CASSQGRVGGYTF.